A single sample gave rise to the 6 T cell receptor beta chains below, sequenced in a study of CD8 T cells in ankylosing spondylitis. TCRdb reprocessed the 5' RACE reads via MiXCR and lists one record per CDR3 protein. Of about 170,000 distinct CDR3 sequences listed, approximately 16% are singletons. The sequencing input was blood, either unsorted or a sorted T cell fraction (not recorded which). These receptors originate from a male donor with ankylosing spondylitis or in good health (not recorded which).

CDR3 loop: CASQIRLSVETQYF. CDR3 in DNA: TGTGCCAGCCAGATCAGACTATCAGTAGAGACCCAGTACTTC. This sequence joins TRBV2 and TRBJ2-5; D may be TRBD2 (5 bases). Trimming removed 8 bases at V and 4 bases at J, with 17 bases between. The CDR3 sequence is 14 residues long. CDR1 is SNHLY, CDR2 FYNNEI, per germline. Using reference TRBV2 and TRBJ2-5 for the parts outside the CDR3, the full variable domain is EPEVTQTPSHQVTQMGQEVILRCVPISNHLYFYWYRQILGQKVEFLVSFYNNEISEKSEIFDDQFSVERPDGSNFTLKIRSTKLEDSAMYFCASQIRLSVETQYFGPGTRLLVL.

In this sample, this clonotype turned up many times. The V and J genes are TRBV2 and TRBJ2-2; D call uncertain. CDR1 and CDR2 (germline): SNHLY, FYNNEI. V lost 6 bases to trimming and J lost 2 bases, with 13 bases between them. The CDR3 totals 15 residues. This CDR3 is CASRSKIDNTGELFF. The CDR3 DNA is TGTGCCAGCAGAAGTAAAATTGACAACACCGGGGAGCTGTTTTTT.

V and J are TRBV6-1 and TRBJ1-4; 7 positions agree with TRBD1. The CDR3 runs to 14 residues. Germline V CDR1 and CDR2: MNHNS, SASEGT. V was pared by 9 bases and J by 6 bases, with 10 bases of the junction left unmatched. The CDR3 here is CASIPPGGDEKLFF. In nucleotides, the CDR3 is TGTGCCAGTATACCCCCAGGGGGGGATGAAAAACTGTTTTTT.

The chain employs TRBV27 and TRBJ2-7; 11 nucleotides line up with TRBD1. The junction had 9 bases not matched to a gene; V was cut back by 3 bases and J by 5 bases. The CDR3 runs 16 residues. CDR1 is MNHEY and CDR2 is SMNVEV in the germline V gene (reference sequence). This chain's CDR3 is CASSFRRDRGFHEQYF. The CDR3 DNA follows: TGTGCCAGCAGTTTCCGCCGGGACAGGGGGTTCCACGAGCAGTACTTC.

The chain couples TRBV28 to TRBJ2-1; either TRBD1 or TRBD2 may fit D (5 bases each). Trimming left V 3 bases short and J 4 bases short, with 13 bases between. The CDR3 covers 15 residues. Germline V gene sequence: CDR1 MDHEN, CDR2 SYDVKM. The DNA of the CDR3 is TGTGCCAGCAGTTTTAGAGGGGAGTGGTACAATGAGCAGTTCTTC. Protein product: CASSFRGEWYNEQFF.

Points on this clonotype: Germline and junction disagree at one end, which may indicate a read error. In DNA, the CDR3 is TGCTGTGCTAGAGTGAGTAGCGGGAGTAAGTCCTACAATGAGCAGTTCTTC. This translates into CCARVSSGSKSYNEQFF. This sequence joins TRBV20-1 and TRBJ2-1, with TRBD2 matching over 9 bases. Germline loops: CDR1 DFQATT, CDR2 SNEGSKA (reference sequence). This CDR3 has 17 amino acids.